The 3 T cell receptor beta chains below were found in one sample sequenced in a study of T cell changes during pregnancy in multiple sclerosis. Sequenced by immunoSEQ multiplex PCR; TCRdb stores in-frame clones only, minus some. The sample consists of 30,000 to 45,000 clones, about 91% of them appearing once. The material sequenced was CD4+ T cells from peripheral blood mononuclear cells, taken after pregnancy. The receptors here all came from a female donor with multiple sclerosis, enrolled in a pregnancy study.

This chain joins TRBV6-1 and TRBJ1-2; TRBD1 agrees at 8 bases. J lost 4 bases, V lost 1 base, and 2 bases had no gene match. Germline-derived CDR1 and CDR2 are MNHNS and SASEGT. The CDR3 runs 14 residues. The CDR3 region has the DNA TGTGCCAGCAGTGAAGGAGACAGGGGCTATGGCTACACCTTC. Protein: CASSEGDRGYGYTF.

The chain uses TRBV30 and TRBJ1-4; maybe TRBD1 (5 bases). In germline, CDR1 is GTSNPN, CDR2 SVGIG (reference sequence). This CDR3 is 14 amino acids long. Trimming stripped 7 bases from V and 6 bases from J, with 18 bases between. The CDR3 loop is CASRAAAGYEKLFF. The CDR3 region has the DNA TGTGCCTCCAGAGCCGCGGCAGGGTATGAAAAACTGTTTTTT.

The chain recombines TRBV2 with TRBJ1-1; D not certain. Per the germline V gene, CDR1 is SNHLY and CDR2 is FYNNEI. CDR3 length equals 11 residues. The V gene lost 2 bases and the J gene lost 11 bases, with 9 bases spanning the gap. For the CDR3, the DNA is TGTGCCAGCAGTGAAAAGCATAGTGCTTTCTTT. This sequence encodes CASSEKHSAFF.